These 4 T cell receptor beta chains were all obtained from the same sample, sequenced in a study of T cell responses to AZD1222 COVID-19 vaccine. Profiled with immunoSEQ multiplex PCR; TCRdb holds only in-frame clones, not every one. The data contain 90,000 to 130,000 clones, about 82% of them singletons. Sample: peripheral blood, taken on day 0 of AZD1222 vaccination. These receptors came from an adult in good health.

The rearrangement joins TRBV25-1 to TRBJ2-2; possibly TRBD2 for D (6 bases). Trimming stripped 4 bases from V and 9 bases from J, with 9 bases between. CDR1 and CDR2 (germline): MGHDK, SYGVNS. This CDR3 spans 12 amino acids. CDR3 bases: TGTGCCAGCAGTGGGGGGGTCTGGGAGCTGTTTTTT. Protein sequence: CASSGGVWELFF.

This clone occurred once. Here the CDR3 DNA reads TGTGCCAGCAGACCCTCCGGGACATCTAGACCGGGGTCCCAGCATTTT. This sequence encodes CASRPSGTSRPGSQHF. V usage is TRBV2 and J usage is TRBJ1-5; D is possibly TRBD1 (6 bases). Per the germline V gene, CDR1 is SNHLY and CDR2 is FYNNEI. The CDR3 length is 16 residues. The germline V and J ends were trimmed by 6 bases and 11 bases, with 26 bases remaining between them.

The V and J genes are TRBV4-1 and TRBJ2-7; 9 bases match TRBD2. CDR1 MGHRA and CDR2 YSYEKL come from the germline V gene. CDR3 size: 15 residues. The V and J ends lost 0 bases and 3 bases, in that order; junction bases with no gene match: 3. CDR3 region: CASSQDRTSDYEQYF. DNA of the CDR3: TGCGCCAGCAGCCAAGATCGGACTAGCGACTACGAGCAGTACTTC.

V usage is TRBV29-1 and J usage is TRBJ2-4; possibly TRBD1 for D (5 bases). V gave up 7 bases and J gave up 6 bases, with 19 bases separating them. The CDR3 is made up of 14 amino acids. Germline V gene lookup returns CDR1 SQVTM and CDR2 ANQGSEA. The CDR3 nucleotides are TGCAGCGGGTGGGGTCAGGGCCTGGGAAACATTCAGTACTTC. Encoded protein: CSGWGQGLGNIQYF.